One and the same sample provided the 24 T cell receptor beta chains below, sequenced in a study of human T cells and chemical hapten exposure. Time point reported: pre-sensitization, week 0. Noted treatment: therapeutic diphenylcyclopropenone sensitization with weekly scalp DPC. TCRdb itself ran the RACE reads through MiXCR, one entry per CDR3 protein. Among tens of thousands of distinct CDR3 sequences, approximately 11% were seen once, and the ten largest hold over 4%. Here the sequenced sample was whole blood, taken in connection with sensitization to the hapten diphenylcyclopropenone (DPC). Receptors originate from a woman aged 45-60 years with alopecia areata. Some clones in this sample may be carry-over from other donors' samples.

In its sample, this clonotype is medium-sized. The chain has TRBV6-2 or TRBV6-3 and TRBJ1-2; 10 bases line up with TRBD1. Trimming took 6 bases from V and 4 from J; bases not matched to a gene: 11. The CDR3 length is 16 residues. The germline CDR1 and CDR2 sequences are MNHEY and SVGEGT. CDR3 sequence reads: CASSPGTGDHFYGYTF. Here the CDR3 DNA reads TGTGCCAGCAGCCCCGGGACAGGGGACCACTTCTATGGCTACACCTTC.

This clonotype was seen a few times. The chain uses TRBV7-9 and TRBJ2-7, with D maybe TRBD2 (6 bases). Germline V CDR1 and CDR2: SEHNR, FQNEAQ (reference sequence). The CDR3 covers 14 residues. With 4 bases removed from V and 0 bases from J, the gap between germline ends came to 10 bases. The CDR3 DNA is TGTGCCAGCAGCTCCGGGGGACGCTCCTACGAGCAGTACTTC. Translating gives CASSSGGRSYEQYF.

This clonotype was counted ten times or more. The chain uses TRBV7-2 and TRBJ2-3, with 8 bases matching TRBD2. This CDR3 spans 14 amino acids. The V segment lost 1 base and the J segment 5 bases; nucleotides outside the gene matches: 2. CDR1 and CDR2 from the germline V gene are SGHTA and FQGNSA. The CDR3 region has the DNA TGTGCCAGCAGCTTAGAGCTAGCGGGAGATACGCAGTATTTT. The encoded protein is CASSLELAGDTQYF.

A few counts support this clonotype. The gene calls are TRBV29-1 and TRBJ2-1, with 9 bases fitting TRBD2. The V gene's germline CDR1 is SQVTM and CDR2 ANQGSEA. CDR3 size: 13 residues. The junction had 0 bases not matched to a gene; V was cut back by 0 bases and J by 6 bases. CDR3 amino acids: CSVEDSGSNEQFF. Written as DNA, the CDR3 is TGCAGCGTTGAAGATAGCGGGAGCAATGAGCAGTTCTTC.

The genes are TRBV7-8 and TRBJ1-1, with TRBD1 as a possible D gene (5 bases). The CDR3 runs to 17 residues. CDR1 is SGHVS and CDR2 is FQNEAQ in the germline V gene. The germline V and J ends were trimmed by 1 base and 4 bases, with 19 bases remaining between them. This chain's CDR3 is CASSLGGKLFRSTEAFF. CDR3 bases: TGTGCCAGCAGCTTAGGGGGCAAACTCTTCCGGAGCACTGAAGCTTTCTTT.

The chain uses TRBV20-1 and TRBJ2-7; 13 positions match TRBD2. The CDR3 length is 16 residues. J gave up 4 bases and V 6 bases, and 12 bases lay outside the gene matches. Germline-derived CDR1 and CDR2 are DFQATT and SNEGSKA (reference sequence). In DNA form, the CDR3 reads TGCAGTGCCCAGGTCGGACTAGCGGGAGAAGGGTACGAGCAGTACTTC. Translated, it gives CSAQVGLAGEGYEQYF.

This clonotype was recorded at least ten times. J is TRBJ1-2 and V is TRBV7-2; 7 positions agree with TRBD1. V lost 5 bases, J lost 0 bases, and 3 bases stayed unmatched. The CDR3 sequence is 14 residues long. Germline CDR1 is SGHTA and CDR2 is FQGNSA. The CDR3 loop is CASSRDSSNYGYTF. DNA for the CDR3: TGTGCCAGCAGCCGGGACAGCTCTAACTATGGCTACACCTTC.

Turning to this clonotype: With a much larger clone just one base away, this may be a read error. The V and J genes are TRBV7-3 and TRBJ2-3; 10 bases agree with TRBD2. Trimming cost V 5 bases and J 5 bases; bases outside gene matches: 4. The germline CDR1 and CDR2 sequences are SGHTA and FQGTGA. The length of the CDR3 is 14 residues. The CDR3 bases are TGTGCCAGCAGCCCGGGACTAGCGAAAGATACGCAGTATTTT. Residues: CASSPGLAKDTQYF.

V and J are TRBV12-5 and TRBJ2-1, with no clear D. This CDR3 contains 11 residues. V dropped 5 bases and J dropped 5 bases, with 4 bases sitting between them. The germline CDR1 and CDR2 sequences are LGHNT and FRNRAP. Here the CDR3 DNA reads TGTGCTAGTGGTCCCCACAATGAGCAGTTCTTC. Residues: CASGPHNEQFF.

This clonotype was seen a few times. The V gene is TRBV7-9, the J gene TRBJ2-7, with D unclear. The CDR3 loop spans 13 amino acids. The V gene lost 1 base and the J gene lost 4 bases, with 8 bases spanning the gap. Per germline, CDR1 SEHNR and CDR2 FQNEAQ (reference sequence). This chain's CDR3 is CASSLVFPYEQYF. The DNA of the CDR3 is TGTGCCAGCAGCTTAGTGTTTCCTTACGAGCAGTACTTC.

This clonotype has ten or more counts. The chain employs TRBV7-8 and TRBJ1-4; D possibly corresponds to TRBD1 (6 bases). The V gene's germline CDR1 is SGHVS and CDR2 FQNEAQ. The CDR3 sequence is 13 residues long. Trimming took 0 bases from V and 8 from J, leaving 7 bases between them. The CDR3 loop is CASSLAGTEKLFF. CDR3 coding DNA: TGTGCCAGCAGCTTAGCTGGGACAGAAAAACTGTTTTTT.

In its sample, this clonotype was seen many times. The V gene is TRBV11-2, the J gene TRBJ2-5; the D gene is possibly TRBD2 (5 bases). CDR1 SGHAT and CDR2 FQNNGV come from the germline V gene. The CDR3 extends over 14 amino acids. The V gene lost 3 bases and the J gene lost 5 bases, with 13 bases spanning the gap. CDR3 in amino acids: CASSLTDGVETQYF. CDR3 coding DNA: TGTGCCAGCAGCTTGACGGACGGGGTGGAGACCCAGTACTTC.

This clonotype turned up a few times. J is TRBJ2-7 and V is TRBV6-2 or TRBV6-3; D perhaps matches TRBD1 (6 bases). Germline assignment: CDR1 MNHEY and CDR2 SVGEGT. Trimming removed 6 bases from V and 3 bases from J, with 12 bases in between. This CDR3 comprises 13 residues. The CDR3 protein is CASRSTGVYEQYF. In nucleotides, the CDR3 is TGTGCCAGCAGGTCGACAGGAGTCTACGAGCAGTACTTC.

In nucleotides, the CDR3 is TGTGCCAGCAGGCGAACAGGGCCAGAGACCCAGTACTTC. This sequence encodes CASRRTGPETQYF. The gene calls are TRBV7-9 and TRBJ2-5, with D perhaps matching TRBD1 (6 bases). The CDR3 is 13 residues long. The germline V and J ends were trimmed by 6 bases and 4 bases, with 12 bases remaining between them. Germline CDR1 reads SEHNR; CDR2 reads FQNEAQ (reference sequence).

This clonotype was seen a handful of times. V and J are TRBV6-5 and TRBJ1-3, with D possibly being TRBD1 (5 bases). The CDR3 consists of 13 residues. Trimming cost V 10 bases and J 2 bases, with 12 bases left between them. The germline gives CDR1 MNHEY, CDR2 SVGAGI. The CDR3 nucleotides are TGTGCCACCCGGGGGATGACTGGAAACACCATATATTTT. Translating gives CATRGMTGNTIYF.

The CDR3 reads CASSSTVLHGYTF. In nucleotides, the CDR3 is TGTGCCAGCAGTTCGACGGTTTTGCATGGCTACACCTTC. The rearrangement uses TRBV28 and TRBJ1-2, with D hard to call. This CDR3 has 13 residues. CDR1 is MDHEN and CDR2 is SYDVKM in the germline V gene. The V and J ends lost 4 bases and 6 bases respectively, with 12 bases between them.

This clonotype has more than one count but fewer than ten. The chain joins TRBV2 to TRBJ1-5; 8 bases align to TRBD1. This CDR3 contains 12 residues. With V trimmed by 6 bases and J by 7 bases, 2 bases remained unmatched. Germline loops: CDR1 SNHLY, CDR2 FYNNEI. CDR3 sequence reads: CASSDRGQPQHF. CDR3 DNA: TGTGCCAGCAGCGACAGGGGACAGCCCCAGCATTTT.

This clonotype has ten or more counts. This chain connects TRBV12-3 or TRBV12-4 to TRBJ2-2; perhaps TRBD2 as D (6 bases). V was shortened by 3 bases and J by 7 bases, with 18 bases between the two germline ends. The CDR3 is 16 amino acids. The CDR3 sequence: CASSFLATQGGGELFF. The CDR3 nucleotides read TGTGCCAGCAGTTTTTTAGCGACCCAGGGAGGCGGGGAGCTGTTTTTT.

V is TRBV29-1 and J is TRBJ2-1; 10 bases align to TRBD2. The V segment lost 4 bases and the J segment 6 bases; nucleotides outside the gene matches: 3. The germline V gene has CDR1 SQVTM and CDR2 ANQGSEA. This CDR3 is 13 amino acids long. In DNA form, the CDR3 reads TGCAGCGTTGCAGCGGGGGGGCTCAATGAGCAGTTCTTC. It translates to CSVAAGGLNEQFF.

V gene TRBV10-1 combines with J gene TRBJ2-1; 8 bases are a match to TRBD1. The CDR3 spans 12 residues. J gave up 7 bases and V 8 bases, and 4 bases lay outside the gene matches. Germline loops: CDR1 WNHNN, CDR2 SYGVQD (reference sequence). Here the CDR3 DNA reads TGCGCCAGCGACAGGGGTTGGAATGAGCAGTTCTTC. It encodes CASDRGWNEQFF.

This clonotype appeared a few times. This sequence joins TRBV27 and TRBJ2-7; D gene uncertain. In germline, CDR1 is MNHEY, CDR2 SMNVEV (reference sequence). Trimming shortened V by 5 bases and J by 6 bases, and 17 bases separated the two germline ends. This CDR3 is built from 14 residues. For the CDR3, the DNA is TGTGCCAGCAGTCCCGACAATTTGGGTACCGAGCAGTACTTC. The encoded protein is CASSPDNLGTEQYF.

This clonotype was recorded at least ten times. The J gene is TRBJ1-1, the V gene TRBV6-5, with D tentatively TRBD1 (5 bases). This CDR3 contains 15 residues. Germline lookup yields CDR1 MNHEY and CDR2 SVGAGI. The V and J ends lost 6 bases and 1 base respectively, with 15 bases between them. The CDR3 coding sequence is TGTGCCAGCAGGTTCCAGGGCTTAACGAACACTGAAGCTTTCTTT. Translating gives CASRFQGLTNTEAFF.

This chain links TRBV5-5 with TRBJ2-5; no reliable D call. From germline, CDR1 is SGHKS and CDR2 YYEKEE (reference sequence). This CDR3 has 14 amino acids. V shed 4 bases and J shed 5 bases, with 15 bases lying between them. CDR3 nucleotides: TGTGCCAGCAGCCCGCGCCCTATACAGGAGACCCAGTACTTC. As protein: CASSPRPIQETQYF.

The sample holds a few counts of this clonotype. The chain has TRBV11-3 and TRBJ2-2, with D possibly being TRBD1 or TRBD2 (6 bases each). The CDR3 covers 16 residues. The V gene's germline CDR1 is SGHNT and CDR2 YENEEA. V lost 6 bases, J lost 1 base, and 15 bases lay in between. CDR3 DNA sequence: TGTGCCAGCAGTACGCAGGGGAGGTTGAACACCGGGGAGCTGTTTTTT. This codes for CASSTQGRLNTGELFF.